One sample yielded the 19 T cell receptor beta chains listed below, sequenced in a study of shared clonotypes between healthy human individuals. Naivety among CD8 cells was defined by CD45RO negativity and positive CCR7 selection, thereby excluding terminally differentiated effector memory CD45RA+ cells. TCRdb's table, derived via immunoSEQ multiplex PCR, lists solely in-frame clones and lacks some. Here the sample spans roughly 850,000 clones, around 96% being singletons. The sequenced sample consisted of naive CD8+ T cells sorted from blood. These receptors were collected from a man aged 30-40 years in good health.

The rearrangement joins TRBV27 to TRBJ2-5; D gene ambiguous. The CDR3 length is 12 residues. Trimming took off 6 bases at V and 3 bases at J, with 8 bases between the two ends. Germline CDR1 MNHEY, CDR2 SMNVEV (reference sequence). The CDR3 sequence: CASRKGEETQYF. The CDR3 nucleotides read TGTGCCAGCAGAAAGGGCGAAGAGACCCAGTACTTC.

J is TRBJ2-7 and V is TRBV5-1; D call uncertain. The length of the CDR3 is 16 residues. Germline CDR1 reads SGHRS; CDR2 reads YFSETQ. The germline V and J ends were trimmed by 5 bases and 0 bases, with 18 bases remaining between them. This CDR3 is CASSGSSRTFSYEQYF. The CDR3 bases are TGCGCCAGCAGTGGCTCGAGTCGAACCTTCTCCTACGAGCAGTACTTC.

The chain recombines TRBV10-1 with TRBJ2-7; a possible D gene is TRBD2 (6 bases). The CDR3 is made up of 15 amino acids. Per germline, CDR1 WNHNN and CDR2 SYGVQD (reference sequence). V lost 3 bases, J lost 2 bases, and 14 bases lay in between. CDR3 coding DNA: TGCGCCAGCAGTGACCCGGGTAGCGGCGCCTACGAGCAGTACTTC. Amino acids: CASSDPGSGAYEQYF.

The V and J genes are TRBV4-1 and TRBJ2-1; no clear D. CDR1 is MGHRA and CDR2 is YSYEKL in the germline V gene. Trimming shortened V by 2 bases and J by 8 bases, and 10 bases separated the two germline ends. This CDR3 has 13 amino acids. The CDR3 here is CASSQIFRDEQFF. The CDR3, as DNA: TGCGCCAGCAGCCAAATCTTCCGTGATGAGCAGTTCTTC.

CDR3 sequence: CASSARTPQGLLNEKLFF. The CDR3 DNA reads as TGCGCCAGCAGCGCCAGAACTCCGCAGGGGTTGCTGAATGAAAAACTGTTTTTT. The V gene is TRBV4-1, the J gene TRBJ1-4; a possible D gene is TRBD1 (6 bases). The germline gives CDR1 MGHRA, CDR2 YSYEKL. There are 18 residues in the CDR3. Between the trimmed V and J ends, which lost 5 bases and 5 bases, there was a span of 24 bases.

V is TRBV10-1 and J is TRBJ2-5, with D tentatively TRBD1 (6 bases). The CDR3 consists of 14 residues. The germline V gene has CDR1 WNHNN and CDR2 SYGVQD (reference sequence). Trimming shortened V by 3 bases and J by 5 bases, and 13 bases separated the two germline ends. CDR3: CASSDTGSVETQYF. The CDR3 coding sequence is TGCGCCAGCAGTGACACAGGGTCTGTTGAGACCCAGTACTTC.

The chain employs TRBV7-8 and TRBJ1-1; perhaps TRBD1 as D (5 bases). Germline V CDR1 and CDR2: SGHVS, FQNEAQ. V gave up 8 bases and J gave up 4 bases, with 17 bases separating them. The CDR3 runs 14 residues. CDR3 region: CASLQSLGGTEAFF. The CDR3 DNA reads TGTGCCAGCCTACAGAGCCTGGGGGGCACTGAAGCTTTCTTT. Drawing the rest from reference TRBV7-8 and TRBJ1-1, the complete variable domain is GAGVSQSPRYKVAKRGQDVALRCDPISGHVSLFWYQQALGQGPEFLTYFQNEAQLDKSGLPSDRFFAERPEGSVSTLKIQRTQQEDSAVYLCASLQSLGGTEAFFGQGTRLTVV.

The chain combines TRBV7-9 with TRBJ2-7; a possible D gene is TRBD1 (6 bases). Germline V gene sequence: CDR1 SEHNR, CDR2 FQNEAQ (reference sequence). The V end lost 3 bases, the J end lost 6 bases, and 18 bases lay between the germline ends. This CDR3 is built from 15 residues. CDR3 sequence (DNA): TGTGCCAGCAGCTTTGCTCCTCAGACAGGCCCCGAGCAGTACTTC. Protein sequence: CASSFAPQTGPEQYF.

V usage is TRBV27 and J usage is TRBJ2-3; 7 nucleotides line up with TRBD2. This CDR3 region has 14 residues. Germline lookup yields CDR1 MNHEY and CDR2 SMNVEV (reference sequence). V lost 6 bases, J lost 6 bases, and 9 bases stayed unmatched. This chain's CDR3 is CASSSGLEGDTQYF. CDR3 bases: TGTGCCAGCAGCTCCGGACTAGAGGGGGATACGCAGTATTTT.

Concerning this clone: Other nucleotide sequences in the sample specify the same CDR3. The chain couples TRBV2 to TRBJ1-5, with D possibly being TRBD1 (5 bases). The CDR3 consists of 14 residues. The V end was cut by 1 base, the J end by 1 base, with 5 bases between. From germline, CDR1 is SNHLY and CDR2 FYNNEI. The CDR3: CASSEGDSNQPQHF. CDR3 DNA sequence: TGTGCCAGCAGTGAAGGGGACAGCAATCAGCCCCAGCATTTT.

The V call is TRBV19, the J call TRBJ1-1, with D unresolved. The CDR3 extends over 15 amino acids. V was clipped by 3 bases and J by 0 bases, with 11 bases between them. CDR1 is LNHDA, CDR2 SQIVND, per germline (reference sequence). The CDR3 DNA is TGTGCCAGTAGTATCCCCAATAGCCTGAACACTGAAGCTTTCTTT. Protein sequence: CASSIPNSLNTEAFF.

V usage is TRBV9 and J usage is TRBJ2-1; D is possibly TRBD1 (5 bases). The germline V gene has CDR1 SGDLS and CDR2 YYNGEE. The germline V and J ends were trimmed by 4 bases and 8 bases, with 19 bases remaining between them. The CDR3 sequence is 15 residues long. For the CDR3, the DNA is TGTGCCAGCAGCCTCCTTGGCTCCGAAGGGGATGAGCAGTTCTTC. Translation gives CASSLLGSEGDEQFF.

This chain joins TRBV4-3 and TRBJ2-5; 10 nucleotides agree with TRBD2. The germline CDR1 and CDR2 sequences are LGHNA and YSLEER. The CDR3 extends over 17 amino acids. V lost 0 bases to trimming and J lost 5 bases; unmatched junction nucleotides: 9. CDR3 region: CASSQDLSGRATETQYF. The CDR3 DNA is TGCGCCAGCAGCCAAGATTTAAGCGGGAGGGCCACTGAGACCCAGTACTTC.

The chain has TRBV29-1 and TRBJ2-7; TRBD1 might be the D (6 bases). This CDR3 has 14 amino acids. V gave up 2 bases and J gave up 1 base, with 12 bases separating them. CDR1 SQVTM and CDR2 ANQGSEA come from the germline V gene. CDR3 region: CSVESPGQSYEQYF. CDR3 DNA: TGCAGCGTTGAATCTCCGGGACAATCCTACGAGCAGTACTTC.

This clone showed up just once. The rearrangement uses TRBV29-1 and TRBJ2-1; possible D gene TRBD2, 6 bases. This CDR3 region has 13 residues. Germline assignment: CDR1 SQVTM and CDR2 ANQGSEA. CDR3 residues: CSLSGGKYNEQFF. CDR3 nucleotide sequence: TGCAGTCTCTCCGGGGGAAAATACAATGAGCAGTTCTTC.

This clone came up once. This chain joins TRBV5-6 and TRBJ2-7; D is tentatively TRBD1 or TRBD2 (7 bases each). The CDR3 runs to 16 residues. The V and J ends lost 1 base and 4 bases respectively, with 18 bases between them. Germline CDR1 is SGHDT and CDR2 is YYEEEE. The CDR3 region is CASSLSVGQGGYEQYF. The CDR3 DNA reads as TGTGCCAGCAGCTTGTCTGTAGGGCAGGGGGGGTACGAGCAGTACTTC.

The chain carries TRBV29-1 and TRBJ2-1; TRBD2 matches at 9 bases. V lost 5 bases and J lost 6; bases outside the gene matches: 11. Germline V gene sequence: CDR1 SQVTM, CDR2 ANQGSEA. The CDR3 is made up of 15 amino acids. The CDR3: CSVPDSGGEVNEQFF. CDR3 nucleotide sequence: TGCAGCGTTCCTGATAGCGGGGGCGAGGTCAATGAGCAGTTCTTC.

The chain couples TRBV2 to TRBJ2-7; 7 bases agree with TRBD2. The trim removed 3 bases at V and 2 bases at J, leaving 7 bases unmatched. Germline lookup yields CDR1 SNHLY and CDR2 FYNNEI. The CDR3 has 15 amino acids. CDR3 sequence: CASSEGLAVTYEQYF. The CDR3 DNA sequence: TGTGCCAGCAGTGAGGGCCTAGCGGTTACCTACGAGCAGTACTTC.

This clone was counted once. V gene TRBV19 combines with J gene TRBJ2-2, with D hard to call. The germline gives CDR1 LNHDA, CDR2 SQIVND (reference sequence). Trimming left V 5 bases short and J 6 bases short, with 10 bases between. The length of the CDR3 is 13 residues. CDR3 DNA sequence: TGTGCCAGTAGTGTTCTTGGGTCCGGGGAGCTGTTTTTT. This encodes CASSVLGSGELFF.